The clone carrying this TCR beta chain was seen more than once but under ten times. The sample belongs to a study of T-cell reconstitution after alpha-beta-depleted transplantation in children. The CDR3 sequence is 14 residues long. V was cut by 2 bases and J by 3 bases, with 11 bases left in between. Germline assignment: CDR1 SGHDT and CDR2 YYEEEE. Preparation of the TCRbeta library used unique molecular identifiers. A single record per CDR3 protein comes from TCRdb applying MiXCR to the PCR reads. The sample contains about 350,000 distinct CDR3 sequences, 13% of which appear only once. V gene TRBV5-6 combines with J gene TRBJ1-1, with TRBD1 as a possible D gene (5 bases). The receptor's source is a human donor who donated a stem cell graft to a child with Fanconi anemia. The specimen was PBMCs, collected from the stem cell graft. CDR3 nucleotides: TGTGCCAGCAGCTTCGGCGCCAGGGACACTGAAGCTTTCTTT. Its protein product is CASSFGARDTEAFF. The full variable domain, in which reference TRBV5-6 and TRBJ1-1 provide the parts outside the CDR3, is DAGVTQSPTHLIKTRGQQVTLRCSPKSGHDTVSWYQQALGQGPQFIFQYYEEEERQRGNFPDRFSGHQFPNYSSELNVNALLLGDSALYLCASSFGARDTEAFFGQGTRLTVV.